The 32 T cell receptor beta chains given below trace back to one sample, sequenced in a study of T cell responses to AZD1222 COVID-19 vaccine. The protocol was immunoSEQ multiplex PCR, while the TCRdb copy is restricted to in-frame clones and leaves out a portion. The sample yields approximately 100,000 clones, about 90% seen once. The sequenced sample was peripheral blood, obtained on day 0 of AZD1222 vaccination. Receptors originate from an adult in good health.

The chain joins TRBV6-1 to TRBJ2-7; unclear D gene. From germline, CDR1 is MNHNS and CDR2 SASEGT. V was clipped by 2 bases and J by 1 base, with 12 bases between them. The CDR3 length is 15 residues. CDR3 amino acids: CASSEIVAESYEQYF. The CDR3 DNA reads as TGTGCCAGCAGTGAAATAGTGGCCGAGTCCTACGAGCAGTACTTC.

The rearrangement uses TRBV27 and TRBJ2-7; 11 nucleotides agree with TRBD1. In germline, CDR1 is MNHEY, CDR2 SMNVEV (reference sequence). This CDR3 region has 15 residues. Germline trimming cut 4 bases from V and 4 bases from J; bases unmatched to any gene: 6. As DNA, the CDR3 is TGTGCCAGCAGTTCGAGGACAGGGGGCAAATACGAGCAGTACTTC. This encodes CASSSRTGGKYEQYF.

The chain combines TRBV7-3 with TRBJ2-2; possibly TRBD1 or TRBD2 for D (6 bases each). The germline CDR1 and CDR2 sequences are SGHTA and FQGTGA. Trimming took off 4 bases at V and 4 bases at J, with 16 bases between the two ends. The CDR3 runs to 16 residues. CDR3 residues: CASSSQGGRGTGELFF. The CDR3 DNA is TGTGCCAGCAGCTCCCAAGGGGGGCGCGGCACCGGGGAGCTGTTTTTT.

This clone was seen just once. This sequence joins TRBV15 and TRBJ1-1; 11 bases align to TRBD1. In germline, CDR1 is LNHNV, CDR2 YYDKDF (reference sequence). J was trimmed by 0 bases and V by 5 bases; bases with no gene match: 8. This CDR3 is 17 amino acids long. CDR3 nucleotides: TGTGCCACCAGCGGCGGGACAGGGGGTAGGATGAACACTGAAGCTTTCTTT. It translates to CATSGGTGGRMNTEAFF.

The rearrangement joins TRBV19 to TRBJ2-7, with 8 nucleotides matching TRBD1. Germline V gene data show CDR1 as LNHDA and CDR2 as SQIVND (reference sequence). The CDR3 spans 14 residues. J lost 5 bases, V lost 4 bases, and 7 bases had no gene match. The DNA for the CDR3 is TGTGCCAGTAGTAAGGCAGGGGGCCTGAACGAGCAGTACTTC. Protein product: CASSKAGGLNEQYF. Full variable domain (missing parts from reference TRBV19 and TRBJ2-7): DGGITQSPKYLFRKEGQNVTLSCEQNLNHDAMYWYRQDPGQGLRLIYYSQIVNDFQKGDIAEGYSVSREKKESFPLTVTSAQKNPTAFYLCASSKAGGLNEQYFGPGTRLTVT.

The chain is built from TRBV11-2 and TRBJ1-6; D is unresolved. The V gene's germline CDR1 is SGHAT and CDR2 FQNNGV. The CDR3 has 17 amino acids. V was trimmed by 2 bases and J by 4 bases, leaving 15 bases between them. CDR3 bases: TGTGCCAGCAGCTTATATCGGGCGGCGATTTATAATTCACCCCTCCACTTT. Translated: CASSLYRAAIYNSPLHF. Full variable domain (rest looked up from reference TRBV11-2 and TRBJ1-6): EAGVAQSPRYKIIEKRQSVAFWCNPISGHATLYWYQQILGQGPKLLIQFQNNGVVDDSQLPKDRFSAERLKGVDSTLKIQPAKLEDSAVYLCASSLYRAAIYNSPLHFGNGTRLTVT.

The gene calls are TRBV28 and TRBJ1-1, with D possibly TRBD1 on 6 matching bases. CDR1 MDHEN and CDR2 SYDVKM come from the germline V gene. The CDR3 runs to 11 residues. CDR3 sequence (DNA): TGTGCTGGACAGAAGAACACTGAAGCTTTCTTT. This gives the protein CAGQKNTEAFF.

V usage is TRBV6-5 and J usage is TRBJ2-2, with D uncertain. This CDR3 comprises 12 residues. V was clipped by 8 bases and J by 1 base, with 5 bases between them. Per germline, CDR1 MNHEY and CDR2 SVGAGI. CDR3 sequence (DNA): TGTGCCAGCTTCAGGAACACCGGGGAGCTGTTTTTT. This sequence encodes CASFRNTGELFF.

This clone was recorded a few times. This chain connects TRBV10-2 to TRBJ1-3; D perhaps matches TRBD1 (5 bases). CDR3 size: 16 residues. Germline values: CDR1 WSHSY, CDR2 SAAADI. Deletions cut 2 bases from V and 0 bases from J, with 11 bases between. The CDR3 DNA sequence: TGCGCCAGCAGTGAGACGGGGGGTATCTCTGGAAACACCATATATTTT. It yields the protein CASSETGGISGNTIYF.

This rearrangement joins TRBV6-6 to TRBJ2-1, with 10 bases identical to TRBD1. The CDR3 loop spans 15 amino acids. Per germline, CDR1 MNHNY and CDR2 SVGAGI (reference sequence). V lost 3 bases to trimming and J lost 4 bases; unmatched junction nucleotides: 3. The CDR3 DNA reads TGTGCCAGCAGTTATGGGACAGGGGCATACAATGAGCAGTTCTTC. It specifies CASSYGTGAYNEQFF.

The chain links TRBV7-9 to TRBJ1-5; 11 bases match TRBD1. This CDR3 has 15 residues. The junction had 3 bases not matched to a gene; V was cut back by 3 bases and J by 5 bases. Germline values: CDR1 SEHNR, CDR2 FQNEAQ (reference sequence). The chain's CDR3 is CASSLWTGGDQPQHF. The CDR3 nucleotides read TGTGCCAGCAGCTTGTGGACAGGGGGCGATCAGCCCCAGCATTTT.

The chain links TRBV6-2 or TRBV6-3 to TRBJ2-1, with no clear D. V lost 6 bases, J lost 8 bases, and 11 bases lay in between. The CDR3 consists of 12 residues. Germline lookup yields CDR1 MNHEY and CDR2 SVGEGT. The CDR3 sequence is CASSQSRDEQFF. CDR3 nucleotide sequence: TGTGCCAGCAGCCAATCCCGGGATGAGCAGTTCTTC.

This sequence joins TRBV5-8 and TRBJ2-3, with 8 nucleotides matching TRBD1. There are 14 residues in the CDR3. CDR1 SGHTS and CDR2 YDEGEE come from the germline V gene. V lost 4 bases and J lost 4; bases outside the gene matches: 5. CDR3 nucleotide sequence: TGTGCCAGCAGCCGAGCACAGGGGGCAGATACGCAGTATTTT. This sequence encodes CASSRAQGADTQYF.

The V and J genes are TRBV19 and TRBJ2-1, with D tentatively TRBD2 (7 bases). The ends were cut back, 4 bases at V and 10 bases at J, with 14 bases in the middle. This CDR3 comprises 13 residues. Germline V gives CDR1 LNHDA, CDR2 SQIVND (reference sequence). The CDR3 region has the DNA TGTGCCAGTAGTACACAAGGGGGGGTAGAGCAGTTCTTC. Translated: CASSTQGGVEQFF.

V is TRBV5-1 and J is TRBJ2-3, with 9 bases identical to TRBD1. In germline, CDR1 is SGHRS, CDR2 YFSETQ. The trim removed 3 bases at V and 4 bases at J, leaving 6 bases unmatched. CDR3 length: 15 amino acids. The CDR3 spells CASSWQDRGADTQYF. CDR3 coding DNA: TGCGCCAGCAGCTGGCAGGACAGGGGAGCAGATACGCAGTATTTT.

This chain joins TRBV30 and TRBJ1-1; D unclear. Germline V gene sequence: CDR1 GTSNPN, CDR2 SVGIG (reference sequence). Between the trimmed V and J ends, which lost 3 bases and 6 bases, there was a span of 11 bases. The length of the CDR3 is 12 residues. This chain's CDR3 is CAWRPSGSEAFF. As DNA, the CDR3 is TGTGCCTGGAGGCCTTCCGGCTCTGAAGCTTTCTTT.

This chain uses TRBV7-8 with TRBJ1-2; a weak D match, TRBD1 (6 bases). CDR3 length equals 14 residues. The ends were cut back, 1 base at V and 4 bases at J, with 10 bases in the middle. Germline lookup yields CDR1 SGHVS and CDR2 FQNEAQ. The CDR3 loop is CASSLVGALYGYTF. In DNA, the CDR3 is TGTGCCAGCAGCTTAGTGGGGGCTCTCTATGGCTACACCTTC.

Comments on this clone: This sample includes further DNA sequences coding for the same CDR3. The chain has TRBV3-1 (or the pseudogene TRBV3-2) and TRBJ1-5; D is possibly TRBD1 (6 bases). Trimming removed 1 base from V and 5 bases from J, with 12 bases in between. This CDR3 contains 15 residues. Germline V gives CDR1 LGHDT, CDR2 YNNKEL (reference sequence). CDR3 coding DNA: TGTGCCAGCAGCCAAGGGCAGGGGCTTCATCAGCCCCAGCATTTT. Encoded protein: CASSQGQGLHQPQHF.

This clone has just a few counts. The gene calls are TRBV6-5 and TRBJ2-7; D is undetermined. The V end lost 6 bases, the J end lost 4 bases, and 10 bases lay between the germline ends. Per germline, CDR1 MNHEY and CDR2 SVGAGI. The CDR3 runs to 12 residues. The CDR3 DNA reads as TGTGCCAGCAGCCTATCCCCGTACGAGCAGTACTTC. Amino acid sequence: CASSLSPYEQYF.

This clone has a handful of counts. The chain joins TRBV6-2 or TRBV6-3 to TRBJ1-1; D might be TRBD1 (6 bases). The germline V gene encodes CDR1 MNHEY and CDR2 SVGEGT. The ends were cut back, 4 bases at V and 0 bases at J, with 18 bases in the middle. The CDR3 is 17 amino acids. The DNA for the CDR3 is TGTGCCAGCAGTTTCCGTCCACAGGGAACAATGAACACTGAAGCTTTCTTT. This translates into CASSFRPQGTMNTEAFF.

The V call is TRBV7-9, the J call TRBJ2-4; D not certain. V was trimmed by 6 bases and J by 5 bases, leaving 8 bases between them. The CDR3 spans 12 residues. Looked up from germline, CDR1 is SEHNR and CDR2 is FQNEAQ (reference sequence). CDR3 sequence reads: CASRANENIQYF. CDR3 nucleotides: TGTGCCAGCAGGGCTAACGAAAACATTCAGTACTTC. The entire variable domain, with the rest obtained from reference TRBV7-9 and TRBJ2-4, is as follows: DTGVSQNPRHKITKRGQNVTFRCDPISEHNRLYWYRQTLGQGPEFLTYFQNEAQLEKSRLLSDRFSAERPKGSFSTLEIQRTEQGDSAMYLCASRANENIQYFGAGTRLSVL.

The CDR3 DNA sequence: TGTGCCAGCACCCTACAGGTGGGCTCCTATAATTCACCCCTCCACTTT. As protein: CASTLQVGSYNSPLHF. This chain uses TRBV2 with TRBJ1-6, with D tentatively TRBD1 (5 bases). The germline gives CDR1 SNHLY, CDR2 FYNNEI. CDR3 size: 16 residues. The V end lost 7 bases, the J end lost 0 bases, and 13 bases lay between the germline ends. The variable domain in full, with the rest retrieved from reference TRBV2 and TRBJ1-6, is EPEVTQTPSHQVTQMGQEVILRCVPISNHLYFYWYRQILGQKVEFLVSFYNNEISEKSEIFDDQFSVERPDGSNFTLKIRSTKLEDSAMYFCASTLQVGSYNSPLHFGNGTRLTVT.

The chain has TRBV28 and TRBJ2-5, with D perhaps TRBD2 (6 bases). Trimming stripped 5 bases from V and 0 bases from J, with 13 bases between. The CDR3 spans 15 residues. The V gene's germline CDR1 is MDHEN and CDR2 SYDVKM. CDR3 bases: TGTGCCAGCAGTCCCCTAGGAGGGAACCAAGAGACCCAGTACTTC. Translated: CASSPLGGNQETQYF.

The chain recombines TRBV27 with TRBJ2-3; D might be TRBD1 (5 bases). With 5 bases removed from V and 1 base from J, the gap between germline ends came to 13 bases. The CDR3 extends over 15 amino acids. Germline assignment: CDR1 MNHEY and CDR2 SMNVEV (reference sequence). The DNA for the CDR3 is TGTGCCAGCAGTCCCCCCCAGGGCGGCACAGATACGCAGTATTTT. This translates into CASSPPQGGTDTQYF.

This sequence joins TRBV27 and TRBJ1-5, with TRBD1 as a possible D gene (5 bases). The length of the CDR3 is 17 residues. CDR1 and CDR2 (germline): MNHEY, SMNVEV (reference sequence). V gave up 6 bases and J gave up 4 bases, with 22 bases separating them. CDR3: CASSPGTGLGLNQPQHF. The DNA for the CDR3 is TGTGCCAGCAGCCCCGGGACGGGGTTGGGGTTAAATCAGCCCCAGCATTTT.

The V gene is TRBV3-1 (or the pseudogene TRBV3-2), the J gene TRBJ1-5; D gene unclear. V was shortened by 3 bases and J by 3 bases, with 12 bases between the two germline ends. Germline V gene lookup returns CDR1 LGHDT and CDR2 YNNKEL (reference sequence). This CDR3 is built from 15 residues. CDR3 coding DNA: TGTGCCAGCAGCCAGGGGTCTGGGAACAATCAGCCCCAGCATTTT. This gives the protein CASSQGSGNNQPQHF.

This clone was seen a few times. This chain uses TRBV11-3 with TRBJ2-4; no reliable D call. V was trimmed by 5 bases and J by 6 bases, leaving 2 bases between them. The CDR3 length is 10 residues. Germline lookup yields CDR1 SGHNT and CDR2 YENEEA. This chain's CDR3 is CASSPNIQYF. The CDR3 DNA reads as TGTGCCAGCAGCCCAAACATTCAGTACTTC. Full variable domain (remainder filled in from reference TRBV11-3 and TRBJ2-4): EAGVVQSPRYKIIEKKQPVAFWCNPISGHNTLYWYLQNLGQGPELLIRYENEEAVDDSQLPKDRFSAERLKGVDSTLKIQPAELGDSAVYLCASSPNIQYFGAGTRLSVL.

The chain combines TRBV19 with TRBJ1-3; D remains ambiguous. V shed 7 bases and J shed 3 bases, with 13 bases lying between them. This CDR3 is built from 14 residues. Germline V CDR1 and CDR2: LNHDA, SQIVND (reference sequence). The CDR3 region is CASTAAQIGNTIYF. The CDR3 bases are TGTGCCAGTACCGCCGCCCAGATTGGAAACACCATATATTTT.

The V gene is TRBV7-2, the J gene TRBJ2-5, with TRBD2 as a possible D gene (5 bases). V was cut by 7 bases and J by 0 bases, with 12 bases left in between. The CDR3 is 14 residues long. The germline V gene encodes CDR1 SGHTA and CDR2 FQGNSA. CDR3 residues: CASTVSGYQETQYF. CDR3 coding DNA: TGTGCCAGCACAGTAAGCGGTTACCAAGAGACCCAGTACTTC.

This clone appeared once. This rearrangement joins TRBV6-5 to TRBJ2-3, with unresolved D. V was shortened by 8 bases and J by 6 bases, with 15 bases between the two germline ends. This CDR3 contains 13 residues. Germline CDR1 is MNHEY and CDR2 is SVGAGI. The CDR3 region has the DNA TGTGCCAGCGGTCGGCGCCCAGCGGATACGCAGTATTTT. It translates to CASGRRPADTQYF.

The chain joins TRBV6-5 to TRBJ1-2, with 9 bases matching TRBD1. The CDR3 has 14 residues. The V and J ends lost 5 bases and 8 bases, in that order; junction bases with no gene match: 9. The germline V gene encodes CDR1 MNHEY and CDR2 SVGAGI. CDR3 sequence reads: CASSTIGTGKGYTF. The DNA for the CDR3 is TGTGCCAGCAGTACTATCGGGACAGGGAAGGGCTACACCTTC.

V is TRBV7-2 and J is TRBJ2-1, with D unresolved. The germline V and J ends were trimmed by 4 bases and 8 bases, with 15 bases remaining between them. The CDR3 has 14 residues. CDR1 is SGHTA, CDR2 FQGNSA, per germline. This CDR3 reads CASSSPEGIDEQFF. DNA for the CDR3: TGTGCCAGCAGCTCCCCGGAAGGGATCGATGAGCAGTTCTTC.